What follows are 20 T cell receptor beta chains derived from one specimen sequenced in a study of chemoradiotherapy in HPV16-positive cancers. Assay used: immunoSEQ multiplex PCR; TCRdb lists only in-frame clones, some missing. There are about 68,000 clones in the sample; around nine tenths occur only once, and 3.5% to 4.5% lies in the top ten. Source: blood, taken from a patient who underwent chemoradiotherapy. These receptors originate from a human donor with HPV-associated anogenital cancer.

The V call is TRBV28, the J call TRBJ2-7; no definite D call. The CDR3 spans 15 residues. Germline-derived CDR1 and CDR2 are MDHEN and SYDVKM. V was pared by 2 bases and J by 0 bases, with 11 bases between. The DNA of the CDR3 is TGTGCCAGCAGTTTAGTTCCGGGTGCCTCCTACGAGCAGTACTTC. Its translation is CASSLVPGASYEQYF.

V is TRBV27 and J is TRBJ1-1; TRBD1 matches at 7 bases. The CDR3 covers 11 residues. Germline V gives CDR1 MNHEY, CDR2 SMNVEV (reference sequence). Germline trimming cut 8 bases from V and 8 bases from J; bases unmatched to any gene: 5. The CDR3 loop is CASYRGSEAFF. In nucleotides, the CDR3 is TGTGCCAGCTACAGGGGTTCAGAAGCTTTCTTT.

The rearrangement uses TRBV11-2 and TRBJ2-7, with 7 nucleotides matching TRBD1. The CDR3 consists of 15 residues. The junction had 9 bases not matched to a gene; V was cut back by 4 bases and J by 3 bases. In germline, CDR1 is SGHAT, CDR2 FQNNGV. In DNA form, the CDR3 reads TGTGCCAGCAGCTCACCTATCCGGGACAGCTACGAGCAGTACTTC. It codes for CASSSPIRDSYEQYF.

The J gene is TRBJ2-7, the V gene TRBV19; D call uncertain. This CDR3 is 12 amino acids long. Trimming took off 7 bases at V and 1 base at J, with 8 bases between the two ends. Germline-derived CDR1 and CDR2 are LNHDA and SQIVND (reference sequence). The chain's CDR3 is CASTSSSYEQYF. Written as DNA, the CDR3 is TGTGCCAGTACCTCATCTTCCTACGAGCAGTACTTC.

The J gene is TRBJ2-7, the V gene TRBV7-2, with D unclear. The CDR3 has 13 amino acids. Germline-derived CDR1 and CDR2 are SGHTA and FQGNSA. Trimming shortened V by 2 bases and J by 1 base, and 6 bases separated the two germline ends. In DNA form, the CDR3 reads TGTGCCAGCAGCTTACCGCAGTCCTACGAGCAGTACTTC. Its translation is CASSLPQSYEQYF.

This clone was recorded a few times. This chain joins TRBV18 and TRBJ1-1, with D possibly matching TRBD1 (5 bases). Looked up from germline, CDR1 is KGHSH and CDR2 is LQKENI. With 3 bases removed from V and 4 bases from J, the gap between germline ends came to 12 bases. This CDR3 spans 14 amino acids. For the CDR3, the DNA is TGTGCCAGCTCACCTGAGATTGGGGCCACTGAAGCTTTCTTT. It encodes CASSPEIGATEAFF.

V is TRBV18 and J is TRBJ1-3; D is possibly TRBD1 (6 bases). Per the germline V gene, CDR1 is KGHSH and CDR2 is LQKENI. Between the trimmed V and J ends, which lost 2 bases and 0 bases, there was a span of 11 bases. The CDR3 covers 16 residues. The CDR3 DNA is TGTGCCAGCTCACCAACGGGACAAAACTCTGGAAACACCATATATTTT. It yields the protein CASSPTGQNSGNTIYF. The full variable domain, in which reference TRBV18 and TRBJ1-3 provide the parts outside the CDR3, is NAGVMQNPRHLVRRRGQEARLRCSPMKGHSHVYWYRQLPEEGLKFMVYLQKENIIDESGMPKERFSAEFPKEGPSILRIQQVVRGDSAAYFCASSPTGQNSGNTIYFGEGSWLTVV.

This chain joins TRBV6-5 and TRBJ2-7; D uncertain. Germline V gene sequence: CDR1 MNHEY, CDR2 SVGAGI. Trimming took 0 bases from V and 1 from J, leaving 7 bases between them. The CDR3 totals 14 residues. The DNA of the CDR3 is TGTGCCAGCAGTTACTCCTTGGGGTCCTACGAGCAGTACTTC. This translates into CASSYSLGSYEQYF.

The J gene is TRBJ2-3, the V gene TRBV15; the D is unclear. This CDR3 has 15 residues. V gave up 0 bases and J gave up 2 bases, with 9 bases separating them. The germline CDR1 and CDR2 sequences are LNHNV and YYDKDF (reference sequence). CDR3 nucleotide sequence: TGTGCCACCAGCAGAGAGGCACGACACACAGATACGCAGTATTTT. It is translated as CATSREARHTDTQYF.

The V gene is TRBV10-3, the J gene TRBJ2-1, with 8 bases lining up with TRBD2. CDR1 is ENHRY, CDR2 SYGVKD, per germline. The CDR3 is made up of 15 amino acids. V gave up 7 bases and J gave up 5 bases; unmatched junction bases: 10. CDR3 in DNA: TGTGCCATCAAGGAGCTAGCGGGTACGGACAATGAGCAGTTCTTC. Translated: CAIKELAGTDNEQFF.

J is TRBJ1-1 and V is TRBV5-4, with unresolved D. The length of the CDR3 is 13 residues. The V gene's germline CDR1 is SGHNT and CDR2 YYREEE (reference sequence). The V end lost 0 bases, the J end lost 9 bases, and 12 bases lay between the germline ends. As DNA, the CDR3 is TGTGCCAGCAGCTTGGAAAGGTTCCCCCAAGCTTTCTTT. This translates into CASSLERFPQAFF.

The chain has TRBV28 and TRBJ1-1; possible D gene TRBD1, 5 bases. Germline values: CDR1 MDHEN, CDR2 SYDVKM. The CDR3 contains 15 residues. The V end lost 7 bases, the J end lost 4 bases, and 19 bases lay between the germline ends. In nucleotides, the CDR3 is TGTGCCAGCATTACTGGAGGGGTGGGGGGCACTGAAGCTTTCTTT. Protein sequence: CASITGGVGGTEAFF.

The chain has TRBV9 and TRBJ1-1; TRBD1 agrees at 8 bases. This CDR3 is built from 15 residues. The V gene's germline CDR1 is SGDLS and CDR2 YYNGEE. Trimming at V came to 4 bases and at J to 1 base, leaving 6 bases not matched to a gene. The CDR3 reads CASSPWTGKNTEAFF. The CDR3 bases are TGTGCCAGCAGCCCGTGGACAGGGAAGAACACTGAAGCTTTCTTT. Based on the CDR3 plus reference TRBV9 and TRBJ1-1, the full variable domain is DSGVTQTPKHLITATGQRVTLRCSPRSGDLSVYWYQQSLDQGLQFLIQYYNGEERAKGNILERFSAQQFPDLHSELNLSSLELGDSALYFCASSPWTGKNTEAFFGQGTRLTVV.

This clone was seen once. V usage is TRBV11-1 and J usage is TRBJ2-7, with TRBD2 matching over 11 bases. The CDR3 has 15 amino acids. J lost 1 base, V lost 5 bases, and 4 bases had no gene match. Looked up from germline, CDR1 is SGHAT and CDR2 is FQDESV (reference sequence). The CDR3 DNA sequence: TGTGCCAGCAGCGGACTAGCGGGCGGTTCCTACGAGCAGTACTTC. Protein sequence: CASSGLAGGSYEQYF.

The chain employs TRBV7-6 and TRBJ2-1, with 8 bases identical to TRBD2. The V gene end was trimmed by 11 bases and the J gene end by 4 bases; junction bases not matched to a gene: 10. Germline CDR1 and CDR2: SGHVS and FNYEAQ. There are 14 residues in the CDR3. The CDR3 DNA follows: TGTGCCTCCGGGGAGCGGGAGTCGTACAATGAGCAGTTCTTC. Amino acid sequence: CASGERESYNEQFF.

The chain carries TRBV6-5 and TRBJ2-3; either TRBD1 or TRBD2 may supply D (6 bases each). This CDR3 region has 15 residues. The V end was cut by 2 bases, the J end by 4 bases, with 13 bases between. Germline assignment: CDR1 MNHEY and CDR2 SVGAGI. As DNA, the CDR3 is TGTGCCAGCAGTTACGGAGGGGGGTCCGCAGATACGCAGTATTTT. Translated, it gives CASSYGGGSADTQYF.

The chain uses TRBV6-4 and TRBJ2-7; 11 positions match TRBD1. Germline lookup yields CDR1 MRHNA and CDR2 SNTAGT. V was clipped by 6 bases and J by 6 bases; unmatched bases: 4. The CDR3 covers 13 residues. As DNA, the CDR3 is TGTGCCAGCAGCCGGGACAGGGGGACCGAGCAGTACTTC. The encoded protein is CASSRDRGTEQYF.

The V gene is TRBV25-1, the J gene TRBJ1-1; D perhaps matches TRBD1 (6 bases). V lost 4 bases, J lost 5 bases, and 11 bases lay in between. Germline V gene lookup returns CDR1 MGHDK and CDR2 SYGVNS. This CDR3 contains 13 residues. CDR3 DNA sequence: TGTGCCAGCAGTGTGTCAGGGGCAACTGAAGCTTTCTTT. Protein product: CASSVSGATEAFF.

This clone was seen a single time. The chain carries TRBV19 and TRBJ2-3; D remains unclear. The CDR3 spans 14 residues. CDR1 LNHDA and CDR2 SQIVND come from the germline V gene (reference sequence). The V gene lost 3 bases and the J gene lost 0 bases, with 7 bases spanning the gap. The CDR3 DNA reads TGTGCCAGTAGTATCGCGACTAGCACAGATACGCAGTATTTT. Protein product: CASSIATSTDTQYF.

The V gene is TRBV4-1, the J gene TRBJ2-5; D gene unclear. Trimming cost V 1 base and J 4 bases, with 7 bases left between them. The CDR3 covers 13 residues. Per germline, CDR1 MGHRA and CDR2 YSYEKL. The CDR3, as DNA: TGCGCCAGCAGCCAAGGGGGTTTAGAGACCCAGTACTTC. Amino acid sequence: CASSQGGLETQYF.